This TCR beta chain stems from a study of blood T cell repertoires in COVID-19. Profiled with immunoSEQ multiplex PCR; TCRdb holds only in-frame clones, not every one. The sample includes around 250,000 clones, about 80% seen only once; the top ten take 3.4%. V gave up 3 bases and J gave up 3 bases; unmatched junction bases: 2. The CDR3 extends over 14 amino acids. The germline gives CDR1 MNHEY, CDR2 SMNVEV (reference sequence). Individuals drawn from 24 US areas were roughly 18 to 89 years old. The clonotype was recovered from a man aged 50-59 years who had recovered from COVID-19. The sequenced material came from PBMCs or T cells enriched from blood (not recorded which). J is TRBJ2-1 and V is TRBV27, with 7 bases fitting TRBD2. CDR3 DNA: TGTGCCAGCAGTTTTCGGGGGGTCTACAATGAGCAGTTCTTC. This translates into CASSFRGVYNEQFF.